This T cell receptor (beta chain) was recovered during a study of beta chain features in type 1 diabetes. Losses at the gene ends were 6 bases for V and 1 base for J; bases not matched to a gene: 7. This CDR3 comprises 15 residues. Germline V gives CDR1 MDHEN, CDR2 SYDVKM. Points on this clone: Antigen: not known. Other nucleotide sequences from this sample produce the same CDR3.

Using CD45RO/CCR7/CD25/CD127/CD95/CD27, CD4+ naive, central memory, regulatory and stem cell-like memory cells were sorted. Expressed TCRB transcripts were sequenced because the isolated RNA had all been reverse transcribed beforehand. Sequenced naive, central memory and regulatory T cell samples produced an average of around 4 million reads. Measured with immunoSEQ multiplex PCR; TCRdb has only the in-frame clones, and not every one. The sample yields more than 300,000 clones, roughly 13% seen once. Findings and caveats of the study: All four CD4+ subsets of Type 1 diabetes patients contained TCRB CDR3s that were moderately but significantly shorter.

The receptor comes from a man between 18 and 29 years old in good health. This rearrangement joins TRBV28 to TRBJ2-5; 8 bases line up with TRBD2. Source material: naive CD4+ T cells from blood. This CDR3 is CASSLATSGQETQYF. The CDR3 region has the DNA TGTGCCAGCAGCCTCGCTACTAGCGGCCAAGAGACCCAGTACTTC.